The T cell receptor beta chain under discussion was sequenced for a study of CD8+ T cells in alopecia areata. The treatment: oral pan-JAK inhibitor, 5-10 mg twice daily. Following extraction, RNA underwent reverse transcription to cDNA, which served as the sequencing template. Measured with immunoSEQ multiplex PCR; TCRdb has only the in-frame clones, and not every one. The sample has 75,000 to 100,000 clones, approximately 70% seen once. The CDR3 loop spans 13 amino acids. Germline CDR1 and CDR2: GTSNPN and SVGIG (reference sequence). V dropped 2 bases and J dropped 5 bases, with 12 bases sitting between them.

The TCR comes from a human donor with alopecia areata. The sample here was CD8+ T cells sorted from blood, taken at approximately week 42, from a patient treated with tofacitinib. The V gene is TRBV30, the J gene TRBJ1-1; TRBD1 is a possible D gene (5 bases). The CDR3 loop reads CAWSSGGGTEAFF. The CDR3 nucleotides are TGTGCCTGGAGTTCGGGGGGTGGGACTGAAGCTTTCTTT.